The text below deals with one T cell receptor beta chain. The data belong to a study of blood T cell repertoires in COVID-19. Whole-study context: From T cells, B-cell-depleted T cells, or PBMCs came the material, which was cDNA or gDNA.

The data were produced by immunoSEQ multiplex PCR, yet TCRdb's version contains in-frame clones alone and is incomplete. Here the sample spans about 140,000 clones, approximately 88% being singletons. Sequencing was done on a sample of peripheral blood. This receptor was obtained from a woman aged 50 to 65 with acute or convalescent COVID-19.

The CDR3 protein is CASSPRTGNPNYGYTF. The CDR3 DNA is TGTGCCAGCAGTCCGCGGACAGGGAATCCTAACTATGGCTACACCTTC. The chain couples TRBV27 to TRBJ1-2, with 8 bases matching TRBD1. The CDR3 loop spans 16 amino acids. The germline V gene has CDR1 MNHEY and CDR2 SMNVEV (reference sequence). V shed 5 bases and J 0 bases; nucleotides not matched to a gene: 8.